This TCR beta chain was sequenced in a study of blood T cells in healthy people across ages. Turning to the study itself: T cells yielded about one barcoded beta molecule per two cells through template switching. The study's findings and limits: Donors of long life had a larger count of naive CD4+ cells and greater diversity than aged donors.

The germline CDR1 and CDR2 sequences are DFQATT and SNEGSKA (reference sequence). There are 15 residues in the CDR3. The V end lost 4 bases, the J end lost 8 bases, and 20 bases lay between the germline ends. PCR was performed a second time for about 6 to 12 cycles using a sample-barcoded 5' primer and a J-beta primer mix. Carrying 12 random nucleotides, a template-switch adaptor labeled each individual cDNA molecule. One entry per CDR3 protein, called by TCRdb with MiXCR from the 5' RACE reads. Of around 790,000 distinct CDR3 sequences in the sample, around two fifths were seen once. The authors isolated at least 7 million PBMCs per sample. Notes on this clonotype: Its antigen is currently unknown.

The specimen was blood. The J gene is TRBJ1-4, the V gene TRBV20-1, with a possible D match to TRBD1 (6 bases). This clonotype was obtained from a man aged 55-75 years in good health. This CDR3 reads CSAINREAANEKLFF. CDR3 DNA: TGCAGTGCTATAAACAGGGAAGCGGCGAACGAAAAACTGTTTTTT.